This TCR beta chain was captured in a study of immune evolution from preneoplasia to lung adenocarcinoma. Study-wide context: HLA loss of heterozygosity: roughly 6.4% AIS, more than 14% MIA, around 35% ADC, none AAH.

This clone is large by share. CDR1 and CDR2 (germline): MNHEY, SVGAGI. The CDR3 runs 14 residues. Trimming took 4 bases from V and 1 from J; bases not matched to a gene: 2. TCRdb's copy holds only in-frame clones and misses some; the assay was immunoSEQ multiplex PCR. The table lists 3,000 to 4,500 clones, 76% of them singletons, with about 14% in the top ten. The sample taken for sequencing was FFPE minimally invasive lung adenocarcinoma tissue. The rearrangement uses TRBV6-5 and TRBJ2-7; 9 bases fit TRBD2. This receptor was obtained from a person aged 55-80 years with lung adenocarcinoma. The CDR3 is CASSLAGASYEQYF. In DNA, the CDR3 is TGTGCCAGCAGTTTAGCGGGAGCATCCTACGAGCAGTACTTC.